Presented here are 13 T cell receptor beta chains from one specimen sequenced in a study of OX40 agonist ivuxolimab in advanced cancers. Clones were sequenced by immunoSEQ multiplex PCR, and TCRdb holds only the in-frame ones, with some missing. The sample holds about 76,000 clones, approximately 85% seen once. The specimen was CD4+ or CD8+ T cells sorted from blood, collected in a trial of the OX40 agonist ivuxolimab. Receptor source: an adult with an advanced solid tumor such as melanoma, head and neck, liver or kidney cancer.

This rearrangement joins TRBV9 to TRBJ1-1; D might be TRBD1 (5 bases). CDR3 length: 12 amino acids. Per germline, CDR1 SGDLS and CDR2 YYNGEE. Trimming shortened V by 0 bases and J by 8 bases, and 8 bases separated the two germline ends. This CDR3 is CASSVGDLEAFF. Written as DNA, the CDR3 is TGTGCCAGCAGCGTAGGGGACCTAGAAGCTTTCTTT.

This rearrangement joins TRBV5-1 to TRBJ2-3, with D tentatively TRBD2 (6 bases). Germline V CDR1 and CDR2: SGHRS, YFSETQ. V lost 4 bases and J 2 bases, leaving 14 bases between the germline ends. The CDR3 runs 15 residues. The CDR3 DNA reads as TGCGCCAGCAGCCTTATCGGGGGATCCACAGATACGCAGTATTTT. Translation: CASSLIGGSTDTQYF. Together with reference TRBV5-1 and TRBJ2-3, the CDR3 gives the full variable domain: KAGVTQTPRYLIKTRGQQVTLSCSPISGHRSVSWYQQTPGQGLQFLFEYFSETQRNKGNFPGRFSGRQFSNSRSEMNVSTLELGDSALYLCASSLIGGSTDTQYFGPGTRLTVL.

This chain links TRBV19 with TRBJ1-1; 8 bases line up with TRBD1. The J segment lost 2 bases and the V segment lost 10 bases, leaving 6 bases of the junction unmatched. Germline values: CDR1 LNHDA, CDR2 SQIVND (reference sequence). The CDR3 is 13 amino acids. The CDR3 here is CATRTGRNTEAFF. As DNA, the CDR3 is TGTGCCACTCGGACAGGGAGAAACACTGAAGCTTTCTTT.

V is TRBV6-6 and J is TRBJ2-5; D is unresolved. The V and J ends lost 7 bases and 2 bases respectively, with 14 bases between them. The germline gives CDR1 MNHNY, CDR2 SVGAGI (reference sequence). The CDR3 totals 14 residues. In DNA, the CDR3 is TGTGCCAGCACCCTGACATACTATCAAGAGACCCAGTACTTC. Protein: CASTLTYYQETQYF.

In this sample, this clone turned up once. This rearrangement joins TRBV2 to TRBJ2-7; 8 positions agree with TRBD2. The CDR3 covers 15 residues. Germline assignment: CDR1 SNHLY and CDR2 FYNNEI. The V and J ends lost 7 bases and 0 bases, in that order; junction bases with no gene match: 8. As DNA, the CDR3 is TGTGCCAGCAAAAGGGGCGGGACTAGCTCCTACGAGCAGTACTTC. It is translated as CASKRGGTSSYEQYF.

A few counts support this clone. The chain links TRBV5-1 to TRBJ2-7; 10 bases agree with TRBD1. The CDR3 runs to 14 residues. After removal of 6 bases from V and 3 bases from J, the junction contained 6 bases not matched to a gene. Germline V lookup: CDR1 SGHRS, CDR2 YFSETQ. The CDR3 bases are TGCGCCAGCAAGGGACAGGGGACAAACTACGAGCAGTACTTC. This codes for CASKGQGTNYEQYF.

The CDR3 DNA sequence: TGTGCCAGCAGCTTAGAGGGCGGGGACTACGAGCAGTACTTC. Translated, it gives CASSLEGGDYEQYF. The chain employs TRBV11-2 and TRBJ2-7; tentatively, D is TRBD2 (6 bases). The CDR3 consists of 14 residues. Germline-derived CDR1 and CDR2 are SGHAT and FQNNGV. V was shortened by 0 bases and J by 3 bases, with 9 bases between the two germline ends.

This chain joins TRBV7-9 and TRBJ2-5, with D hard to call. Gene TRBJ2-7 matches the end of the DNA better, so the J call may be wrong. The germline V gene has CDR1 SEHNR and CDR2 FQNEAQ (reference sequence). This CDR3 is built from 16 residues. CDR3 nucleotide sequence: TGTGCCAGCAGCCCTTACACCTATCCAAGGCCAGGCGAGCAGTACTTC. Amino acid sequence: CASSPYTYPRPGEQYF.

This clone was detected only once. The genes are TRBV4-1 and TRBJ2-6; D gene ambiguous. Looked up from germline, CDR1 is MGHRA and CDR2 is YSYEKL. The V end was cut by 4 bases, the J end by 11 bases, with 6 bases between. CDR3 size: 11 residues. The CDR3: CASSRSDVLTF. Here the CDR3 DNA reads TGCGCCAGCAGCCGCTCGGACGTCCTGACTTTC.

The V gene is TRBV29-1, the J gene TRBJ2-7; D is ambiguous. In germline, CDR1 is SQVTM, CDR2 ANQGSEA. The CDR3 consists of 12 residues. With 5 bases removed from V and 0 bases from J, the gap between germline ends came to 8 bases. The CDR3 loop reads CSVRVLSYEQYF. The CDR3 DNA is TGCAGCGTTAGAGTCCTCTCCTACGAGCAGTACTTC.

The chain is built from TRBV7-8 and TRBJ2-2, with 7 bases identical to TRBD1. V was clipped by 3 bases and J by 4 bases; unmatched bases: 11. CDR1 and CDR2 (germline): SGHVS, FQNEAQ. CDR3 length: 17 residues. The CDR3 loop is CASSFLVGGRTTGELFF. Here the CDR3 DNA reads TGTGCCAGCAGCTTTCTTGTAGGGGGCCGAACCACCGGGGAGCTGTTTTTT.

V usage is TRBV6-6 and J usage is TRBJ1-6; TRBD1 aligns across 7 bases. The CDR3 has 15 residues. Germline V CDR1 and CDR2: MNHNY, SVGAGI (reference sequence). V lost 5 bases, J lost 4 bases, and 5 bases stayed unmatched. In DNA form, the CDR3 reads TGTGCCAGCAGTACCCGGGACAGTTATAATTCACCCCTCCACTTT. Protein product: CASSTRDSYNSPLHF.

This chain joins TRBV6-5 and TRBJ2-5, with 7 bases that match TRBD2. The J call may be incorrect, as the DNA end agrees better with TRBJ2-7. The germline V gene has CDR1 MNHEY and CDR2 SVGAGI. The CDR3 runs to 13 residues. CDR3 sequence reads: CASSSSGVYEQYF. The CDR3 DNA is TGTGCCAGCAGTTCTAGCGGAGTCTACGAGCAGTACTTC.